The 25 T cell receptor beta chains presented below share a single source sample, sequenced in a study of T cell changes during pregnancy in multiple sclerosis. Assay: immunoSEQ multiplex PCR; the TCRdb copy retains only in-frame clones and omits some. The data show under 45,000 clones, roughly 92% seen once. The sample was CD4+ T cells from peripheral blood mononuclear cells, taken in the third trimester of pregnancy. The receptor set was obtained from a female donor in good health, enrolled as a control in a pregnancy study.

The chain has TRBV6-5 and TRBJ1-1; 10 bases fit TRBD1. Germline CDR1 MNHEY, CDR2 SVGAGI. Losses at the gene ends were 0 bases for V and 5 bases for J; bases not matched to a gene: 6. This CDR3 has 16 residues. CDR3 amino acids: CASSYSSSDRGTEAFF. CDR3 DNA: TGTGCCAGCAGTTACTCGAGTTCGGACAGGGGGACTGAAGCTTTCTTT.

This chain links TRBV7-2 with TRBJ1-1; the D is unclear. Trimming left V 5 bases short and J 1 base short, with 8 bases between. Germline assignment: CDR1 SGHTA and CDR2 FQGNSA. The CDR3 is 13 residues long. CDR3 protein: CASSPPGNTEAFF. The CDR3 DNA is TGTGCCAGCAGCCCGCCGGGGAACACTGAAGCTTTCTTT.

The V gene is TRBV18, the J gene TRBJ2-7, with 11 bases identical to TRBD1. Germline V gene sequence: CDR1 KGHSH, CDR2 LQKENI. The CDR3 consists of 14 residues. V dropped 2 bases and J dropped 5; count of bases not matched to a gene: 2. Written as DNA, the CDR3 is TGTGCCAGCTCACCAGGACAGGGGGCTGACGAGCAGTACTTC. Translation: CASSPGQGADEQYF.

The J gene is TRBJ1-5, the V gene TRBV28; weak D call: TRBD1 (6 bases). The CDR3 contains 13 residues. Trimming shortened V by 11 bases and J by 2 bases, and 13 bases separated the two germline ends. Germline V gives CDR1 MDHEN, CDR2 SYDVKM. CDR3: CAGQGTGNQPQHF. CDR3 bases: TGTGCCGGGCAGGGGACGGGCAATCAGCCCCAGCATTTT.

V and J are TRBV5-1 and TRBJ2-5; TRBD1 matches 9 bases. The J call may be wrong; the DNA end is better matched by TRBJ2-7. The CDR3 sequence is 14 residues long. CDR1 SGHRS and CDR2 YFSETQ come from the germline V gene. CDR3 nucleotide sequence: TGCGCCAGCAGCTTGGGGGACAGGGACTACGAGCAGTACTTC. This encodes CASSLGDRDYEQYF.

The V call is TRBV2, the J call TRBJ2-5; 10 positions agree with TRBD1. V gave up 8 bases and J gave up 7 bases; unmatched junction bases: 13. Germline lookup yields CDR1 SNHLY and CDR2 FYNNEI. The CDR3 is 15 residues long. This CDR3 is CASLRIDRGRGTQYF. CDR3 nucleotide sequence: TGTGCCAGCTTGAGAATAGACAGGGGGCGGGGGACCCAGTACTTC.

The V and J genes are TRBV6-5 and TRBJ2-7; possible D gene TRBD2, 6 bases. CDR3 length: 15 residues. Germline CDR1 MNHEY, CDR2 SVGAGI. V was clipped by 2 bases and J by 3 bases, with 14 bases between them. The CDR3 DNA reads TGTGCCAGCAGTTACGGAGGGACCAGAGGCTACGAGCAGTACTTC. This codes for CASSYGGTRGYEQYF.

The rearrangement joins TRBV7-6 to TRBJ2-5; TRBD2 agrees at 13 bases. The CDR3 length is 16 residues. Germline V gene sequence: CDR1 SGHVS, CDR2 FNYEAQ. V shed 5 bases, J shed 2 bases, and the junction held 5 bases outside the gene matches. CDR3 in amino acids: CASSLQGLAGQETQYF. CDR3 coding DNA: TGTGCCAGCAGCCTCCAGGGACTAGCGGGACAAGAGACCCAGTACTTC.

V usage is TRBV4-3 and J usage is TRBJ1-1; no clear D. Germline-derived CDR1 and CDR2 are LGHNA and YSLEER. This CDR3 contains 15 residues. V gave up 0 bases and J gave up 4 bases, with 12 bases separating them. CDR3 coding DNA: TGCGCCAGCAGCCAAGATAAGAGGAGAGGCACTGAAGCTTTCTTT. It yields the protein CASSQDKRRGTEAFF.

This rearrangement joins TRBV2 to TRBJ2-7, with D maybe TRBD2 (7 bases). This CDR3 has 13 amino acids. The germline CDR1 and CDR2 sequences are SNHLY and FYNNEI. V gave up 11 bases and J gave up 5 bases, with 19 bases separating them. In DNA, the CDR3 is TGTGCCCGCGAGGGGCGGGGGCGCGACGAGCAGTACTTC. It specifies CAREGRGRDEQYF.

V and J are TRBV5-4 and TRBJ1-6; 9 bases are a match to TRBD1. The germline V gene encodes CDR1 SGHNT and CDR2 YYREEE (reference sequence). The CDR3 spans 16 residues. V gave up 4 bases and J gave up 8 bases; unmatched junction bases: 10. For the CDR3, the DNA is TGTGCCAGCAGCCTACCGGGACAGGGCTTCGATTCACCCCTCCACTTT. Residues: CASSLPGQGFDSPLHF. The variable domain in full, with the rest retrieved from reference TRBV5-4 and TRBJ1-6, is ETGVTQSPTHLIKTRGQQVTLRCSSQSGHNTVSWYQQALGQGPQFIFQYYREEENGRGNFPPRFSGLQFPNYSSELNVNALELDDSALYLCASSLPGQGFDSPLHFGNGTRLTVT.

This clone was observed a few times. V is TRBV9 and J is TRBJ1-3; TRBD1 matches 7 bases. The germline V gene encodes CDR1 SGDLS and CDR2 YYNGEE. This CDR3 is 15 amino acids long. V lost 0 bases, J lost 3 bases, and 3 bases stayed unmatched. CDR3 residues: CASSVEGARGNTIYF. In DNA, the CDR3 is TGTGCCAGCAGCGTAGAGGGGGCGCGTGGAAACACCATATATTTT. Using reference TRBV9 and TRBJ1-3 for the parts outside the CDR3, the full variable domain is DSGVTQTPKHLITATGQRVTLRCSPRSGDLSVYWYQQSLDQGLQFLIQYYNGEERAKGNILERFSAQQFPDLHSELNLSSLELGDSALYFCASSVEGARGNTIYFGEGSWLTVV.

In DNA, the CDR3 is TGTGCCAGCAGCTTACTTGGGCCGAACACTGAAGCTTTCTTT. Its protein product is CASSLLGPNTEAFF. The rearrangement links TRBV7-3 to TRBJ1-1; D gene unclear. V shed 2 bases and J shed 1 base, with 8 bases lying between them. The CDR3 loop spans 14 amino acids. The germline CDR1 and CDR2 sequences are SGHTA and FQGTGA.

The CDR3 DNA follows: TGTGCCACCAGCGGTCTTGGGGGAGCGGGAAATGAGCAGTTCTTC. It specifies CATSGLGGAGNEQFF. This chain connects TRBV15 to TRBJ2-1; 7 bases line up with TRBD2. With V trimmed by 5 bases and J by 7 bases, 11 bases remained unmatched. Germline V gives CDR1 LNHNV, CDR2 YYDKDF (reference sequence). The CDR3 has 15 amino acids.

The chain uses TRBV7-2 and TRBJ1-1; no definite D call. Trimming stripped 3 bases from V and 0 bases from J, with 8 bases between. The germline CDR1 and CDR2 sequences are SGHTA and FQGNSA. The CDR3 spans 14 residues. CDR3 in DNA: TGTGCCAGCAGCTTGGGCAGACTGAACACTGAAGCTTTCTTT. This gives the protein CASSLGRLNTEAFF.

This CDR3 is CASSPRTGMGANYGYTF. The CDR3 DNA reads TGTGCCAGCAGCCCGCGGACAGGGATGGGAGCTAACTATGGCTACACCTTC. This chain connects TRBV4-2 to TRBJ1-2; TRBD1 agrees at 8 bases. Looked up from germline, CDR1 is LGHNA and CDR2 is YNFKEQ. The CDR3 covers 17 residues. Trimming cost V 4 bases and J 0 bases; bases outside gene matches: 10.

CDR3 nucleotides: TGTGCCACCAGCGGGCAACAGGGCGCGAGGGGGGAGCTGTTTTTT. Residues: CATSGQQGARGELFF. The chain is built from TRBV15 and TRBJ2-2; D is possibly TRBD1 (6 bases). Trimming removed 5 bases from V and 8 bases from J, with 18 bases in between. Germline values: CDR1 LNHNV, CDR2 YYDKDF (reference sequence). The CDR3 covers 15 residues. Drawing the rest from reference TRBV15 and TRBJ2-2, the complete variable domain is DAMVIQNPRYQVTQFGKPVTLSCSQTLNHNVMYWYQQKSSQAPKLLFHYYDKDFNNEADTPDNFQSRRPNTSFCFLDIRSPGLGDTAMYLCATSGQQGARGELFFGEGSRLTVL.

The chain couples TRBV5-1 to TRBJ1-3; tentatively, D is TRBD1 (6 bases). The CDR3 has 17 amino acids. Looked up from germline, CDR1 is SGHRS and CDR2 is YFSETQ. V was cut by 3 bases and J by 0 bases, with 16 bases left in between. The CDR3 protein is CASSSGGLRFSGNTIYF. The CDR3 DNA follows: TGCGCCAGCAGCTCCGGGGGGCTGAGGTTCTCTGGAAACACCATATATTTT.

V gene TRBV12-5 combines with J gene TRBJ1-4, with D perhaps matching TRBD1 (5 bases). This CDR3 has 15 amino acids. From germline, CDR1 is LGHNT and CDR2 FRNRAP. Trimming took 6 bases from V and 0 from J, leaving 11 bases between them. Written as DNA, the CDR3 is TGTGCTAGTGGGGCGGGGGTCTCAACTAATGAAAAACTGTTTTTT. Its protein is CASGAGVSTNEKLFF. Complete variable domain (other parts from reference TRBV12-5 and TRBJ1-4): DARVTQTPRHKVTEMGQEVTMRCQPILGHNTVFWYRQTMMQGLELLAYFRNRAPLDDSGMPKDRFSAEMPDATLATLKIQPSEPRDSAVYFCASGAGVSTNEKLFFGSGTQLSVL.

The genes are TRBV29-1 and TRBJ2-5, with a tentative D call TRBD2 (7 bases). CDR1 is SQVTM and CDR2 is ANQGSEA in the germline V gene. The CDR3 length is 13 residues. Deletions cut 8 bases from V and 5 bases from J, with 18 bases between. The CDR3 DNA sequence: TGCAGCATAAGCGGAGGGGGGGGTGAGACCCAGTACTTC. Protein product: CSISGGGGETQYF.

V and J are TRBV6-5 and TRBJ2-1; the D gene is possibly TRBD1 (6 bases). The germline gives CDR1 MNHEY, CDR2 SVGAGI. The V end was cut by 2 bases, the J end by 0 bases, with 8 bases between. The CDR3 loop spans 15 amino acids. CDR3 coding DNA: TGTGCCAGCAGTTACGGGGGCCTCTCCTACAATGAGCAGTTCTTC. Encoded protein: CASSYGGLSYNEQFF.

V usage is TRBV6-6 and J usage is TRBJ1-1; 7 bases agree with TRBD1. CDR3 length equals 14 residues. Germline CDR1 MNHNY, CDR2 SVGAGI (reference sequence). With V trimmed by 7 bases and J by 3 bases, 8 bases remained unmatched. The CDR3 DNA follows: TGTGCCAGCACCCGTGTCGACAGGGACACTGAAGCTTTCTTT. Translated: CASTRVDRDTEAFF.

The rearrangement links TRBV5-4 to TRBJ1-4; D unclear. From germline, CDR1 is SGHNT and CDR2 YYREEE (reference sequence). The CDR3 sequence is 16 residues long. Trimming shortened V by 0 bases and J by 3 bases, and 12 bases separated the two germline ends. Written as DNA, the CDR3 is TGTGCCAGCAGCTTGGGAGGAGGGTTGGCTAATGAAAAACTGTTTTTT. Translating it yields CASSLGGGLANEKLFF.

Here the CDR3 DNA reads TGTGCCAGCAGTGTCCAGCGGAGGCCCTACAATGAGCAGTTCTTC. Translated: CASSVQRRPYNEQFF. The gene calls are TRBV6-5 and TRBJ2-1; TRBD2 might be the D (5 bases). The CDR3 runs 15 residues. Germline values: CDR1 MNHEY, CDR2 SVGAGI. V was shortened by 5 bases and J by 2 bases, with 13 bases between the two germline ends.

J is TRBJ2-3 and V is TRBV6-1, with D possibly matching TRBD2 (6 bases). From germline, CDR1 is MNHNS and CDR2 SASEGT. The CDR3 totals 16 residues. V lost 1 base to trimming and J lost 2 bases, with 13 bases between them. The CDR3 loop is CASSEVYGGFTDTQYF. CDR3 in DNA: TGTGCCAGCAGTGAAGTTTATGGGGGGTTCACAGATACGCAGTATTTT.